Listed below are T cell receptor beta chains from one sample, sequenced in a study of OX40 agonist ivuxolimab in advanced cancers. Clones were sequenced by immunoSEQ multiplex PCR, and TCRdb holds only the in-frame ones, with some missing. The sample holds more than 25,000 clones, 84% seen once. The material sequenced was CD4+ or CD8+ T cells sorted from blood, taken in a trial of the OX40 agonist ivuxolimab. These receptors came from an adult with an advanced solid tumor such as melanoma, head and neck, liver or kidney cancer. Both conserved end residues are part of each CDR3. D genes are given only for firm matches. Rows may omit the clone size; those that give it use once, few, many or a size class.

cdr3_aa cdr3_nt v_call clone_size d_call j_call
CASSFIGGGTEAFF TGTGCCAGCAGTTTCATCGGAGGCGGGACTGAAGCTTTCTTT TRBV28 - - TRBJ1-1
CASSGSGTLSSYEQYF TGTGCCAGCAGTGGATCCGGGACTCTTAGCTCCTACGAGCAGTACTTC TRBV6-4 - - TRBJ2-7
CASSSLDEQFF TGTGCCAGCAGCTCGCTAGATGAGCAGTTCTTC TRBV7-9 - - TRBJ2-1
CASSPEGQYSGNTIYF TGTGCCAGCAGCCCCGAGGGACAGTACTCTGGAAACACCATATATTTT TRBV9 - TRBD1 TRBJ1-3
CASSFRTDVVGQYF TGTGCCAGCAGCTTCCGGACAGACGTAGTGGGGCAGTACTTC TRBV7-9 - - TRBJ2-7
CASSLGRIAAGNEQFF TGCGCCAGCAGCTTAGGGAGAATAGCGGCGGGCAATGAGCAGTTCTTC TRBV5-1 - - TRBJ2-1
CATSWGRDNYNEQFF TGTGCCACCAGCTGGGGACGGGATAACTACAATGAGCAGTTCTTC TRBV15 - - TRBJ2-1
CASSLYQAPNTEAFF TGTGCCAGCAGTTTATATCAGGCCCCGAACACTGAAGCTTTCTTT TRBV28 - - TRBJ1-1
CASSEDTYSGNTIYF TGTGCCAGCAGTGAGGACACTTACTCTGGAAACACCATATATTTT TRBV2 - - TRBJ1-3
CASSLAQIYEQYF TGTGCCAGCAGCTTGGCGCAGATATACGAGCAGTACTTC TRBV7-9 - - TRBJ2-7
CASRAGTGLEQYF TGTGCCAGCAGGGCCGGCACAGGCCTAGAGCAGTACTTC TRBV27 - - TRBJ2-7
CASSTRLSEADTQYF TGTGCCAGCAGCACCCGGTTAAGCGAGGCAGATACGCAGTATTTT TRBV9 - - TRBJ2-3
CASSPPGTGNTEAFF TGTGCCAGCAGCCCCCCAGGAACGGGGAACACTGAAGCTTTCTTT TRBV7-9 - - TRBJ1-1
CASSLYKDSGNTIYF TGTGCCAGCAGTTTATATAAGGACTCTGGAAACACCATATATTTT TRBV27 - - TRBJ1-3
CASSQDLGGRISDTQYF TGCGCCAGCAGCCAAGATCTTGGCGGGAGAATATCAGATACGCAGTATTTT TRBV4-3 once TRBD2 TRBJ2-3
CASSPTGGAGLGELFF TGTGCCAGCAGTCCCACAGGGGGCGCGGGTCTCGGGGAGCTGTTTTTT TRBV28 - TRBD1 TRBJ2-2